This T cell receptor beta chain came from a study of patients and donors after allogeneic stem cell transplantation. The germline CDR1 and CDR2 sequences are DFQATT and SNEGSKA (reference sequence). Trimming removed 1 base from V and 0 bases from J; junction bases left unmatched: 9. The CDR3 sequence is 18 residues long. TCRdb processed the RT-PCR reads anew with MiXCR; each CDR3 protein has one entry. The data show 400,000 to 500,000 distinct CDR3 sequences, roughly 17% seen once. The clonotype originates from a human donor who was either an allogeneic HSCT recipient or a stem cell or donor lymphocyte infusion donor (not recorded which). It is not recorded whose cells these are; they may come from a transplant donor. Sequencing was carried out using blood, either unsorted or a sorted T cell fraction (not recorded which). The chain couples TRBV20-1 to TRBJ1-6; 7 bases align to TRBD1. The CDR3 DNA sequence: TGCAGTGCTAGAGGGACACAGGGGCTAAACTCCTATAATTCACCCCTCCACTTT. Its translation: CSARGTQGLNSYNSPLHF.